This TCR beta chain came from a study of cytomegalovirus exposure and HLA in healthy donors. Study outcomes and limitations: Rarity held for most TCR sequences, but there were some public TCRs that occurred in many donors. The only immune exposure information that was available was CMV serostatus. Compared with the roughly 670-donor mean, an Asian-associated ancestry cluster reportedly had fewer N-insertions, according to a later analysis.

Primers included in the PCR were 60 Vbeta and 13 Jbeta primers. Sequencing was performed with immunoSEQ multiplex PCR; in TCRdb, only in-frame clones are kept and a portion is missing. The top ten hold about 10% of the sample, which has 95,000 to 100,000 clones, roughly 70% seen once. In regard to this clone: Its antigen is not known. An end of the junction does not agree with germline; a read error may underlie this.

When sampled, the donors appeared nominally healthy, though they likely had unrecorded immune exposures. The sequence came from a man aged 45-65 years in good health and CMV-seronegative. Sequenced input: PBMCs.

The CDR3 sequence is CAGSLSGTGVSYEQYF. The CDR3 coding sequence is TGCGCCGGCAGCTTGTCAGGGACAGGGGTCTCCTACGAGCAGTACTTC. The chain links TRBV5-1 to TRBJ2-7; 10 positions agree with TRBD1. In germline, CDR1 is SGHRS, CDR2 YFSETQ. The CDR3 is 16 residues long. Full variable domain (outside the CDR3, taken from reference TRBV5-1 and TRBJ2-7): KAGVTQTPRYLIKTRGQQVTLSCSPISGHRSVSWYQQTPGQGLQFLFEYFSETQRNKGNFPGRFSGRQFSNSRSEMNVSTLELGDSALYLCAGSLSGTGVSYEQYFGPGTRLTVT.